This passage covers 26 T cell receptor beta chains from one sample sequenced in a study of vaccination effects on CD4 cells after COVID-19. Only in-frame clones appear in the TCRdb table, and some are missing; sequencing was by immunoSEQ multiplex PCR. The table records some 70,000 clones, over 75% of them present only once. Following culture for approximately 11 days, CD4+ T cells were isolated. Two-dose BNT162b2 or mRNA-1273 vaccination was given to participants. These TCRs are of unknown antigen specificity. Here the sequenced sample was CD4+ T cells from PBMCs cultured without peptide, taken after COVID-19 vaccination. These receptors were taken from a human donor who received a COVID-19 vaccine.

The chain has TRBV5-4 and TRBJ1-1; D perhaps matches TRBD1 (6 bases). The V end was cut by 4 bases, the J end by 1 base, with 14 bases between. The CDR3 is 15 residues long. CDR1 SGHNT and CDR2 YYREEE come from the germline V gene (reference sequence). CDR3 region: CASSTKTGKNTEAFF. CDR3 sequence (DNA): TGTGCCAGCAGCACTAAGACAGGAAAGAACACTGAAGCTTTCTTT.

The CDR3 sequence: CASSLNSGTIYGYTF. DNA for the CDR3: TGCGCCAGCAGCCTAAATTCCGGGACGATCTATGGCTACACCTTC. The chain combines TRBV4-3 with TRBJ1-2; maybe TRBD1 (5 bases). Germline V CDR1 and CDR2: LGHNA, YSLEER. This CDR3 region has 15 residues. Trimming pared 4 bases from V and 4 bases from J, leaving 16 bases between.

The rearrangement joins TRBV6-5 to TRBJ1-1; TRBD1 is a possible D gene (6 bases). Trimming left V 6 bases short and J 4 bases short, with 9 bases between. The CDR3 totals 12 residues. Germline values: CDR1 MNHEY, CDR2 SVGAGI. The CDR3 loop reads CASRAGATEAFF. CDR3 nucleotide sequence: TGTGCCAGCAGAGCAGGGGCCACTGAAGCTTTCTTT.

The V call is TRBV24-1, the J call TRBJ1-4; a possible D gene is TRBD1 (5 bases). V was cut by 3 bases and J by 4 bases, with 11 bases left in between. Germline CDR1 is KGHDR and CDR2 is SFDVKD. The CDR3 consists of 15 residues. CDR3 sequence (DNA): TGTGCCACCAGTGATGCCGGGACGGTTAATGAAAAACTGTTTTTT. Its protein is CATSDAGTVNEKLFF.

CDR3 protein: CASSYGVNSGMQYV. The CDR3 DNA follows: TGTGCCAGCAGTTACGGGGTTAATAGCGGGATGCAGTACGTC. This chain links TRBV6-2 or TRBV6-3 with TRBJ2-7; 8 bases match TRBD2. Germline V lookup: CDR1 MNHEY, CDR2 SVGEGT. V trimming: 2 bases; J trimming: 9 bases; junction bases outside the gene matches: 9. The CDR3 has 14 amino acids.

The chain combines TRBV12-3 or TRBV12-4 with TRBJ1-2, with 7 bases fitting TRBD1. The CDR3 is made up of 13 amino acids. J was trimmed by 8 bases and V by 3 bases; bases with no gene match: 6. The CDR3 coding sequence is TGTGCCAGCAGTTTTTACAGGGGAGGAGGCTACACCTTC. Translating gives CASSFYRGGGYTF.

This clone appeared a few times. CDR3 loop: CASSQTGRAFF. The DNA of the CDR3 is TGTGCCAGCAGTCAGACAGGGAGAGCTTTCTTT. The chain carries TRBV11-2 and TRBJ1-1; 7 nucleotides agree with TRBD1. From germline, CDR1 is SGHAT and CDR2 FQNNGV. The CDR3 is made up of 11 amino acids. Losses at the gene ends were 6 bases for V and 10 bases for J; bases not matched to a gene: 5.

This chain joins TRBV3-1 (or the pseudogene TRBV3-2) and TRBJ2-1, with D possibly TRBD2 on 6 matching bases. V lost 8 bases, J lost 0 bases, and 17 bases lay in between. Germline assignment: CDR1 LGHDT and CDR2 YNNKEL (reference sequence). There are 16 residues in the CDR3. The CDR3 protein is CASETGTPSSYNEQFF. DNA of the CDR3: TGTGCCAGCGAGACCGGGACTCCGAGCTCCTACAATGAGCAGTTCTTC.

The chain links TRBV30 to TRBJ1-1; D unclear. The germline V and J ends were trimmed by 1 base and 2 bases, with 17 bases remaining between them. Per germline, CDR1 GTSNPN and CDR2 SVGIG (reference sequence). The CDR3 is 16 amino acids. The DNA of the CDR3 is TGTGCCTGGAGTGGACGCTCCCGGACGCTTAACACTGAAGCTTTCTTT. Its translation: CAWSGRSRTLNTEAFF.

The chain has TRBV29-1 and TRBJ2-3; maybe TRBD1 (7 bases). V lost 7 bases to trimming and J lost 4 bases, with 15 bases between them. The CDR3 contains 13 residues. The V gene's germline CDR1 is SQVTM and CDR2 ANQGSEA. The CDR3 DNA reads TGCAGCGCGGATGGAGGGGGCGCAGATACGCAGTATTTT. This codes for CSADGGGADTQYF.

This chain joins TRBV27 and TRBJ2-3, with D tentatively TRBD1 (6 bases). The germline V gene has CDR1 MNHEY and CDR2 SMNVEV (reference sequence). The V end lost 5 bases, the J end lost 0 bases, and 12 bases lay between the germline ends. The CDR3 has 15 residues. CDR3 coding DNA: TGTGCCAGCAGTGACAGGTCACTAAGCACAGATACGCAGTATTTT. Its protein product is CASSDRSLSTDTQYF.

This rearrangement joins TRBV2 to TRBJ1-1; 8 bases align to TRBD1. Per germline, CDR1 SNHLY and CDR2 FYNNEI. This CDR3 has 15 residues. J gave up 1 base and V 3 bases, and 4 bases lay outside the gene matches. CDR3 residues: CASSEQGASNTEAFF. CDR3 coding DNA: TGTGCCAGCAGTGAGCAGGGGGCTTCGAACACTGAAGCTTTCTTT.

The chain combines TRBV6-5 with TRBJ2-7; 7 bases fit TRBD1. The CDR3 is made up of 12 amino acids. The germline CDR1 and CDR2 sequences are MNHEY and SVGAGI. The V and J ends lost 7 bases and 4 bases, in that order; junction bases with no gene match: 4. CDR3 sequence (DNA): TGTGCCAGCACCCACAGGGGTTACGAGCAGTACGTC. This sequence encodes CASTHRGYEQYV.

This clone was counted a few times. The chain is built from TRBV6-4 and TRBJ1-6, with D unclear. Germline V gives CDR1 MRHNA, CDR2 SNTAGT. V gave up 8 bases and J gave up 0 bases, with 8 bases separating them. This CDR3 is built from 14 residues. This chain's CDR3 is CASARSSYNSPLHF. CDR3 DNA: TGTGCCAGCGCCCGGAGCTCCTATAATTCACCCCTCCACTTT.

The gene calls are TRBV2 and TRBJ1-1; TRBD1 aligns across 12 bases. V lost 3 bases to trimming and J lost 10 bases; unmatched junction nucleotides: 3. The germline gives CDR1 SNHLY, CDR2 FYNNEI. The CDR3 is 13 amino acids. CDR3 residues: CASSDGTGGRAFF. Written as DNA, the CDR3 is TGTGCCAGCAGTGACGGGACAGGGGGCAGAGCTTTCTTT.

The chain recombines TRBV29-1 with TRBJ2-5, with 7 positions matching TRBD1. This CDR3 has 13 amino acids. Germline CDR1 reads SQVTM; CDR2 reads ANQGSEA. Trimming took 4 bases from V and 3 from J; bases not matched to a gene: 5. The CDR3 is CSVVPGTEETQYF. CDR3 DNA sequence: TGCAGCGTTGTCCCGGGGACAGAAGAGACCCAGTACTTC.

The J gene is TRBJ1-3, the V gene TRBV7-9; weak D call: TRBD1 (5 bases). V lost 2 bases and J lost 1, with 6 bases in between. CDR1 is SEHNR and CDR2 is FQNEAQ in the germline V gene (reference sequence). CDR3 length: 14 residues. This chain's CDR3 is CASSLQGSGNTIYF. The CDR3 nucleotides read TGTGCCAGCAGCTTACAGGGTTCTGGAAACACCATATATTTT. The entire variable domain, with the rest obtained from reference TRBV7-9 and TRBJ1-3, is as follows: DTGVSQNPRHKITKRGQNVTFRCDPISEHNRLYWYRQTLGQGPEFLTYFQNEAQLEKSRLLSDRFSAERPKGSFSTLEIQRTEQGDSAMYLCASSLQGSGNTIYFGEGSWLTVV.

This clone is a singleton in its sample. The chain recombines TRBV6-6 with TRBJ2-7; a weak D match, TRBD1 (6 bases). The CDR3 spans 14 residues. Germline CDR1 is MNHNY and CDR2 is SVGAGI (reference sequence). Deletions cut 4 bases from V and 6 bases from J, with 16 bases between. The CDR3 sequence: CASSSGHSLGEQYV. The CDR3 DNA sequence: TGTGCCAGCAGTTCGGGACATAGTTTGGGCGAGCAGTACGTC.

The table lists this clone with a few counts. The identical CDR3 is also encoded by other nucleotide sequences in the sample. The chain combines TRBV7-2 with TRBJ1-6, with 8 bases aligning to TRBD1. The V gene's germline CDR1 is SGHTA and CDR2 FQGNSA. Germline trimming cut 3 bases from V and 9 bases from J; bases unmatched to any gene: 7. This CDR3 is 15 amino acids long. The CDR3 DNA follows: TGTGCCAGCAGCTTGGCCCCCGGACAGGGTTCACCCCTCCACTTT. The encoded protein is CASSLAPGQGSPLHF.

This sequence joins TRBV5-1 and TRBJ2-2; 9 bases map to TRBD1. The CDR3 is 16 residues long. The germline gives CDR1 SGHRS, CDR2 YFSETQ. V was clipped by 4 bases and J by 5 bases; unmatched bases: 9. The CDR3 coding sequence is TGCGCCAGCAGCGTATTGGGACAGGGCGTGACCGGGGAGCTGTTTTTT. Translated: CASSVLGQGVTGELFF.

The chain is built from TRBV10-1 and TRBJ1-2; unclear D gene. The length of the CDR3 is 14 residues. Trimming cost V 8 bases and J 4 bases, with 17 bases left between them. Per germline, CDR1 WNHNN and CDR2 SYGVQD (reference sequence). CDR3: CASPDTDDCYGYTF. The CDR3 DNA reads TGCGCCAGCCCAGACACGGACGACTGCTATGGCTACACCTTC.

J is TRBJ1-2 and V is TRBV4-3; 9 bases agree with TRBD1. CDR3 length: 17 amino acids. V dropped 0 bases and J dropped 6; count of bases not matched to a gene: 11. The germline gives CDR1 LGHNA, CDR2 YSLEER. CDR3 DNA sequence: TGCGCCAGCAGCCAAGATCCCACGGGACAGGGTATCCATGGCTACACCTTC. Encoded protein: CASSQDPTGQGIHGYTF.

The chain links TRBV2 to TRBJ2-2; D gene uncertain. The germline V gene encodes CDR1 SNHLY and CDR2 FYNNEI. With 1 base removed from V and 5 bases from J, the gap between germline ends came to 5 bases. This CDR3 spans 13 amino acids. The chain's CDR3 is CASSEGRTGELFF. The CDR3 nucleotides read TGTGCCAGCAGTGAAGGCCGGACCGGGGAGCTGTTTTTT.

The chain combines TRBV7-9 with TRBJ2-2; 7 bases match TRBD1. This CDR3 has 14 amino acids. The V segment lost 5 bases and the J segment 5 bases; nucleotides outside the gene matches: 5. Germline loops: CDR1 SEHNR, CDR2 FQNEAQ (reference sequence). CDR3 amino acids: CASSRTGNTGELFF. The CDR3 region has the DNA TGTGCCAGCAGCCGGACAGGAAATACCGGGGAGCTGTTTTTT.

The chain joins TRBV28 to TRBJ1-5, with no clear D. The CDR3 covers 11 residues. V lost 6 bases to trimming and J lost 9 bases, with 9 bases between them. From germline, CDR1 is MDHEN and CDR2 SYDVKM. The CDR3 DNA sequence: TGTGCCAGCAGCCCCCTTGGGCCCCAGCATTTT. Its translation is CASSPLGPQHF.

This clone was detected a few times. This sequence joins TRBV28 and TRBJ1-2; D is ambiguous. This CDR3 has 15 amino acids. Trimming took 5 bases from V and 0 from J, leaving 13 bases between them. Germline V CDR1 and CDR2: MDHEN, SYDVKM. CDR3 loop: CASSPRHGANYGYTF. The CDR3, as DNA: TGTGCCAGCAGTCCCAGACATGGAGCTAACTATGGCTACACCTTC.